This T cell receptor (beta chain) was retrieved from a study of T cell responses to AZD1222 COVID-19 vaccine. The CDR3 contains 15 residues. Germline V lookup: CDR1 SGHVS, CDR2 FQNEAQ. J was trimmed by 1 base and V by 7 bases; bases with no gene match: 6. The data were produced by immunoSEQ multiplex PCR, yet TCRdb's version contains in-frame clones alone and is incomplete. The profile shows approximately 140,000 clones, more than 85% of them singletons. The starting material was peripheral blood, obtained 28 days after the second AZD1222 dose. V gene TRBV7-8 combines with J gene TRBJ2-2; 7 bases line up with TRBD2. The source of this sequence is an adult who received the AZD1222 COVID-19 vaccine. As DNA, the CDR3 is TGTGCCAGCATCTCGGCGGGAGTGAACACCGGGGAGCTGTTTTTT. This sequence encodes CASISAGVNTGELFF.